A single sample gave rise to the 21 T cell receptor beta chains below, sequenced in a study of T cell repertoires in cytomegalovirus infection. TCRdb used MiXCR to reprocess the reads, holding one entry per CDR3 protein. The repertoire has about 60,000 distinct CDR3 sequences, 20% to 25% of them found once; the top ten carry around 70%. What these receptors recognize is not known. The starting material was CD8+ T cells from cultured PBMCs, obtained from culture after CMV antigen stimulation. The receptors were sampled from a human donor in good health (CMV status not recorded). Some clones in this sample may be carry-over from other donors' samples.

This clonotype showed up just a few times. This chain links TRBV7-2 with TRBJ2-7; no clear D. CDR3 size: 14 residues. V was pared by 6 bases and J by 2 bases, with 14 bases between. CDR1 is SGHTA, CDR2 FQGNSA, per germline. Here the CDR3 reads CASRQSGGPYEQYF. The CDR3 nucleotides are TGTGCCAGCAGACAATCCGGCGGTCCCTACGAGCAGTACTTC.

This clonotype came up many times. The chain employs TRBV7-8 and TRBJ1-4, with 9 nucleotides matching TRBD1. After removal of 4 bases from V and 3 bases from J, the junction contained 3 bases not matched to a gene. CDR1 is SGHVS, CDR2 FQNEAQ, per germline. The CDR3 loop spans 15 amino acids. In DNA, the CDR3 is TGTGCCAGCAGCTCCTGGGACAGGGCTAATGAAAAACTGTTTTTT. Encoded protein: CASSSWDRANEKLFF.

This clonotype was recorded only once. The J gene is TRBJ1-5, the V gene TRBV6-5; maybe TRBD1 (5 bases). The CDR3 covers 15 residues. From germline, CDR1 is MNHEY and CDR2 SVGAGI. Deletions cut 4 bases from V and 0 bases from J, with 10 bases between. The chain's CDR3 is CASSSLGGSNQPQHF. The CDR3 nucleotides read TGTGCCAGCAGTTCTTTGGGGGGTAGCAATCAGCCCCAGCATTTT.

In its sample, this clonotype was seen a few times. The CDR3 region is CASSLDRTAHSNQPQHF. The CDR3 DNA is TGTGCCAGCAGCTTAGATCGTACAGCTCATAGCAATCAGCCCCAGCATTTT. This chain links TRBV11-2 with TRBJ1-5; D is unclear. The CDR3 is made up of 17 amino acids. From germline, CDR1 is SGHAT and CDR2 FQNNGV. Trimming shortened V by 0 bases and J by 0 bases, and 12 bases separated the two germline ends.

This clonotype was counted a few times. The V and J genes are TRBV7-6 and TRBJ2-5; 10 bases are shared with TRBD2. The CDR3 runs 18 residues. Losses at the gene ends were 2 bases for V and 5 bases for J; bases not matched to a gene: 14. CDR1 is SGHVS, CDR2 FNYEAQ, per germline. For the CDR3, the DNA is TGTGCCAGCAGCTTAACTTCGACAAGCGGGGGGGCCGAGGAGACCCAGTACTTC. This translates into CASSLTSTSGGAEETQYF.

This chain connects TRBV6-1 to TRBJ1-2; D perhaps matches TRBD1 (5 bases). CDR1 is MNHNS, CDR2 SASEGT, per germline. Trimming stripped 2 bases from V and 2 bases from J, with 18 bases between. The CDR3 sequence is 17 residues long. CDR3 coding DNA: TGTGCCAGCAGTGAAAAGCGGACCCCAGGGTTCAACTATGGCTACACCTTC. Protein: CASSEKRTPGFNYGYTF.

Written as DNA, the CDR3 is TGTGCCAGCAGTCCCACCCTAGGGGGGGAGCAGTTCTTC. Its protein product is CASSPTLGGEQFF. The chain combines TRBV11-2 with TRBJ2-1; D assignment may be TRBD1 or TRBD2 (6 bases each). Trimming shortened V by 6 bases and J by 10 bases, and 16 bases separated the two germline ends. The germline V gene has CDR1 SGHAT and CDR2 FQNNGV. The CDR3 is 13 residues long.

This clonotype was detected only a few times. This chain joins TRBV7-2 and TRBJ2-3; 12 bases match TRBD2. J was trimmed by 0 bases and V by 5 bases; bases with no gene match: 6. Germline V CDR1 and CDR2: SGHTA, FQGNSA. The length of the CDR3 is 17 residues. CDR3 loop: CASSRSTSGGSTDTQYF. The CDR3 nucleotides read TGTGCCAGCAGCCGATCGACTAGCGGGGGTAGCACAGATACGCAGTATTTT.

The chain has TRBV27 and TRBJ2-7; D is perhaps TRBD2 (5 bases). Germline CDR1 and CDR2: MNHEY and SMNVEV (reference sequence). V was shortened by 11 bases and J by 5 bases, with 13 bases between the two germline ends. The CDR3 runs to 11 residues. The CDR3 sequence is CAPGLRDEQYF. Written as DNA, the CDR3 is TGTGCCCCGGGATTGAGGGACGAGCAGTACTTC.

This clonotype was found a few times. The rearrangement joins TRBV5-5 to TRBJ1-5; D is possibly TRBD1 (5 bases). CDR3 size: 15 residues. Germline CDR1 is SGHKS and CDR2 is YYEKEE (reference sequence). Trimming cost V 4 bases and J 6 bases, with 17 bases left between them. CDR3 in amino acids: CASSPYGGEGQPQHF. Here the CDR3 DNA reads TGTGCCAGCAGCCCCTATGGGGGGGAGGGTCAGCCCCAGCATTTT.

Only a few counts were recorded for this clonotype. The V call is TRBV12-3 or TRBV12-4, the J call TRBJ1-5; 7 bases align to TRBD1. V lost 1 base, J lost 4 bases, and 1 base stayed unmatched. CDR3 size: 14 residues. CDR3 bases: TGTGCCAGCAGTTTAGTACAGGGGAATCAGCCCCAGCATTTT. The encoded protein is CASSLVQGNQPQHF.

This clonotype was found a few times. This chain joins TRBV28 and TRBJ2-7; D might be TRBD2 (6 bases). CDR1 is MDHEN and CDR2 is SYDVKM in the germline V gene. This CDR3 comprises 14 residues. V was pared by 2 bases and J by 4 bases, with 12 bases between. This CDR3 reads CASSLKMGGYEQYF. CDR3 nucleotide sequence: TGTGCCAGCAGTTTAAAAATGGGGGGTTACGAGCAGTACTTC.

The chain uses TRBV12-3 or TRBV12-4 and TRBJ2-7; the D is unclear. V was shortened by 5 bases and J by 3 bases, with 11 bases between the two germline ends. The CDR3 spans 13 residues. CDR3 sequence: CASSPLKNYEQYF. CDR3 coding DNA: TGTGCCAGCAGTCCCCTAAAAAACTACGAGCAGTACTTC.

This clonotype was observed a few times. This CDR3 reads CASSFIGSTDTQYF. CDR3 nucleotides: TGTGCCAGCAGTTTCATAGGTAGCACAGATACGCAGTATTTT. The chain couples TRBV12-3 or TRBV12-4 to TRBJ2-3; no clear D gene. With 3 bases removed from V and 0 bases from J, the gap between germline ends came to 7 bases. The CDR3 is 14 amino acids.

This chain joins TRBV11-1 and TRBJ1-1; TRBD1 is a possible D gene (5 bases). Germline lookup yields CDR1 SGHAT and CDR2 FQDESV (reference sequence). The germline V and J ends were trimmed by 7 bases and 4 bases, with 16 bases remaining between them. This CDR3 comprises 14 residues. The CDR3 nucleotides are TGTGCCAGCAACTCAGGAGGGGAGACCACTGAAGCTTTCTTT. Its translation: CASNSGGETTEAFF.

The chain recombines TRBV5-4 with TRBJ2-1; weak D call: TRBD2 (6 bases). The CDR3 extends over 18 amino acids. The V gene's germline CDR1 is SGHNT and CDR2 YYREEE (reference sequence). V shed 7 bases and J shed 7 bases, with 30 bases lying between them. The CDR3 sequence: CASLSWPRKRGGGNEQFF. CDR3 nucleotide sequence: TGTGCCAGCCTCTCGTGGCCCCGCAAACGTGGAGGAGGGAATGAGCAGTTCTTC.

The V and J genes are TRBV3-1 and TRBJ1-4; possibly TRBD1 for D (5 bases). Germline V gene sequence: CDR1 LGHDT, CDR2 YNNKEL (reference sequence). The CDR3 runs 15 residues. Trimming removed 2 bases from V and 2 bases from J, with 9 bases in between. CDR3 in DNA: TGTGCCAGCAGCCAAAAGGGACCGACTAATGAAAAACTGTTTTTT. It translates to CASSQKGPTNEKLFF.

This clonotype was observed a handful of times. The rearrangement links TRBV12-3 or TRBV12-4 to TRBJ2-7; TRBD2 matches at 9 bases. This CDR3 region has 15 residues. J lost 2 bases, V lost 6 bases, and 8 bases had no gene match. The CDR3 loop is CASSPSGGSPYEQYF. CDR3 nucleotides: TGTGCCAGCAGCCCCAGCGGGGGGAGCCCCTACGAGCAGTACTTC.

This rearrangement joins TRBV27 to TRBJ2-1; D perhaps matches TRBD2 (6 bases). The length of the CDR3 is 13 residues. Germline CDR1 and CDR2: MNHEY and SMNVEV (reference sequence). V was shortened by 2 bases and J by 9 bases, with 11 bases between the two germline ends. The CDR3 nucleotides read TGTGCCAGCAGTTTAGCGGGGCTTGGTGAGCAGTTCTTC. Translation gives CASSLAGLGEQFF.

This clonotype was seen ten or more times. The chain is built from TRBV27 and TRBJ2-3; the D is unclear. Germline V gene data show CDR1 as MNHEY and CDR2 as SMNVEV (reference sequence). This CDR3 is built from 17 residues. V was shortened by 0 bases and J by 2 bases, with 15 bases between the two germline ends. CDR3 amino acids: CASSLSVRQRHTDTQYF. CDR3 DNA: TGTGCCAGCAGTTTATCGGTCCGGCAGAGACACACAGATACGCAGTATTTT.

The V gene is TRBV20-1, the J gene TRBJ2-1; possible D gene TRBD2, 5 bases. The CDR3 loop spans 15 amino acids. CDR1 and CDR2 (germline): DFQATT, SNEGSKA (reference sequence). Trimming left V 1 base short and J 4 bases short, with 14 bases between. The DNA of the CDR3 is TGCAGTGCTAGAGCCGACTACGCACGGTACAATGAGCAGTTCTTC. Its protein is CSARADYARYNEQFF.